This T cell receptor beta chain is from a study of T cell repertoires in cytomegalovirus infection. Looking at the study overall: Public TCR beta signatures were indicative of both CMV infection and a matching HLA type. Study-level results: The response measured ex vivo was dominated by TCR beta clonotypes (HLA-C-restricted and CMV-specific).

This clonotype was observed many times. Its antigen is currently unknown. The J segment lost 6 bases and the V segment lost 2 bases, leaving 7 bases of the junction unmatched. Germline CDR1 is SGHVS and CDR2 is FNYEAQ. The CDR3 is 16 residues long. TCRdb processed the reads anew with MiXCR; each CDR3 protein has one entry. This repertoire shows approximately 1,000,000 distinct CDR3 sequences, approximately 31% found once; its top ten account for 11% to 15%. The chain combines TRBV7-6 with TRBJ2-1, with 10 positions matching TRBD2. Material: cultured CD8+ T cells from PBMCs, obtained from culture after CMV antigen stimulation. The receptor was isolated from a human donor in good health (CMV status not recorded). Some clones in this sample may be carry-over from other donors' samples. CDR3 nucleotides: TGTGCCAGCAGCTTACTCACTAGCGGGGCCCGCAATGAGCAGTTCTTC. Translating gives CASSLLTSGARNEQFF.